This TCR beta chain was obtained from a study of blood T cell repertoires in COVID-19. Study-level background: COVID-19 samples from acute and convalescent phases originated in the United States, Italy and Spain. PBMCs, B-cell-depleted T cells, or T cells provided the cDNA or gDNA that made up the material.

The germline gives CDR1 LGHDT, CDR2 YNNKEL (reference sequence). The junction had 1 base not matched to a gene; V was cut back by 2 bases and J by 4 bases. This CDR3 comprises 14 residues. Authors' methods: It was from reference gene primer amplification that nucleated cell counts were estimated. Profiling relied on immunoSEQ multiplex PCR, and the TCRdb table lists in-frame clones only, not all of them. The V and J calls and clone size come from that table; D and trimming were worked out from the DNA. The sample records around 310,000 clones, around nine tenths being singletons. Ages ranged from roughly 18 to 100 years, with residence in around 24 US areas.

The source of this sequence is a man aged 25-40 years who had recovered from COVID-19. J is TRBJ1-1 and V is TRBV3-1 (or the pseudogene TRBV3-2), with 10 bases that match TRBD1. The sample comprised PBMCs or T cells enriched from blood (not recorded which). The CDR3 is CASSQRQGATEAFF. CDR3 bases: TGTGCCAGCAGCCAAAGACAGGGGGCCACTGAAGCTTTCTTT.